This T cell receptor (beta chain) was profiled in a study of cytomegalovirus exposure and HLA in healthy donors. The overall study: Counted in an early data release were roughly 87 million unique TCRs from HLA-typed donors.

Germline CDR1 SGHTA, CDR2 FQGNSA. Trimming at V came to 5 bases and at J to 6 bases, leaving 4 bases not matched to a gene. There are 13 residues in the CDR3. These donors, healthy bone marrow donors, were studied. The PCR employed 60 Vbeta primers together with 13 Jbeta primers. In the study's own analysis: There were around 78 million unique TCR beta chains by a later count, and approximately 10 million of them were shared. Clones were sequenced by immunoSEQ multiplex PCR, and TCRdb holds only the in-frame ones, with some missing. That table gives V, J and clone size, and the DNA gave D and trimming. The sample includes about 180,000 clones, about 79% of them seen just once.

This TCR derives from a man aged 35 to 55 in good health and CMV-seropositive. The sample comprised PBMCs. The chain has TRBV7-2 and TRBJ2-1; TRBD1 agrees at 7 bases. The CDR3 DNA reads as TGTGCCAGCAGCAAGAACAGGGGCAATGAGCAGTTCTTC. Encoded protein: CASSKNRGNEQFF. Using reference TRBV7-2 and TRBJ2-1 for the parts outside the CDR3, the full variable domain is GAGVSQSPSNKVTEKGKDVELRCDPISGHTALYWYRQSLGQGLEFLIYFQGNSAPDKSGLPSDRFSAERTGGSVSTLTIQRTQQEDSAVYLCASSKNRGNEQFFGPGTRLTVL.